This TCR beta chain was captured in a study of blood T cell repertoires in COVID-19. The overall study: Material from acute and convalescent COVID-19 was sourced from the United States, Italy and Spain. T cells, B-cell-depleted T cells, or PBMCs supplied cDNA or gDNA.

Produced via immunoSEQ multiplex PCR; TCRdb's table is partial and in-frame only. The sample includes 380,000 or so clones, about 87% of them seen just once. The CDR3 loop spans 13 amino acids. V lost 3 bases, J lost 9 bases, and 7 bases stayed unmatched. CDR1 is GTSNPN and CDR2 is SVGIG in the germline V gene (reference sequence). In terms of age and location, participants ranged from roughly 18 to 90 years and lived in around 22 US areas. The clonotype was recovered from a man aged 25-45 years who had recovered from COVID-19. This sequence joins TRBV30 and TRBJ2-7; TRBD2 aligns across 11 bases. The specimen was PBMCs or T cells enriched from blood (not recorded which). In DNA form, the CDR3 reads TGTGCCTGGAGATCTAGCGGGGGGTTAGGGCAGTACTTC. Encoded protein: CAWRSSGGLGQYF.